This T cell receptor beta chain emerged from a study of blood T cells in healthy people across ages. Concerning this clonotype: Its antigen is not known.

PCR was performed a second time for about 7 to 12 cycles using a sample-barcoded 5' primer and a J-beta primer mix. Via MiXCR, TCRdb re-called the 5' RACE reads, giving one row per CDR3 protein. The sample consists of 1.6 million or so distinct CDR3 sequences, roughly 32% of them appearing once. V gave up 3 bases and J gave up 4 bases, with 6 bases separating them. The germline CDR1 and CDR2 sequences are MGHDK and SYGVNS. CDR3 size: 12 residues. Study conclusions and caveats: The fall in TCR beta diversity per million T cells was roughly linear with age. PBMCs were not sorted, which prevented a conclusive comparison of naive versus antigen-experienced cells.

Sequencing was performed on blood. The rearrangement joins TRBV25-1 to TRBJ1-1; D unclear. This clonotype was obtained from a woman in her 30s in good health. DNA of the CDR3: TGTGCCAGCAGTGACGGCCTCACTGAAGCTTTCTTT. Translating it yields CASSDGLTEAFF.